The sequence of this T cell receptor beta chain was determined in a study of massively parallel sequencing of T cell beta chains (dated by TCRdb to 2009 to 2011). About the investigation overall: Human TCR beta CDR3 diversity in peripheral blood was profiled using 5'-RACE, Illumina short-read sequencing and a dedicated short-read assembly strategy. The full study reports these points: Only roughly 23,000 (roughly 70%) of the clonotypes could be assigned a unique TRBV gene. CDR3 beta length spanned 21 to 81 nucleotides, with a peak at 45 nucleotides. TRBV usage was found to range from around 0.0099% for TRBV17 to 21% to 25% for TRBV20-1, and TRBJ usage was found to range from 1.6% for TRBJ2-6 to approximately 17% for TRBJ2-1. Preferential PCR amplification of some TRBV and TRBJ sequences may have skewed the reported gene usage frequencies. Most clonotypes (about 65% of the roughly 30,000) were supported by a single sequence read, which could in principle inflate apparent diversity. Since the RNA was pooled from many donors, the results show population-average clonotype abundance and not the repertoire of any individual. Among 30,000 to 35,000 distinct clonotypes, single-copy clonotypes made up around 59% of clonotypes but only 18.8% of assemblies. When the data were subsampled, the number of clonotypes climbed linearly as read number increased, indicating that sequencing depth was far from saturation.

The sample was run on an Illumina Genome Analyzer II. Two rounds of nested PCR with TRBC1/TRBC2-specific primers produced a RACE product of about 520 bp, and the RACE product was then gel-purified. First-strand cDNA was synthesized with a TRBC-specific primer plus a template-switching oligonucleotide, by which a 5' anchor for RACE was provided. Because the RACE amplicon was too long for direct short-read sequencing, the RACE amplicon was concatemerized by ligation and sheared by sonication. PAGE was used to isolate a size fraction of 100 to 300 bp, and that fraction then underwent shotgun sequencing on the Illumina platform. In separate runs on an Illumina GAII, sequencing yielded 18.8 million 36-nt reads and 21.7 million 50-nt single-end reads. The source study handled its data this way. The pooled tens of millions of reads were assembled with iSSAKE using parameters -m 15, -o 2 and -r 0.7. De novo CDR3 beta assemblies were seeded by reads aligning to the ends of Ensembl TRBV gene predictions that carried unmatched junctional bases. Rather than raw read depth, the number of matching assembled contigs was used to estimate clonotype abundance. After about 2,000 (around 5.9%) of the assembled clonotypes were removed for having in-frame stop codons, 33,664 productive clonotypes remained. Sanger sequencing of cloned RACE products gave under 350 unique TCR sequences, and 69% of them were also found in the Illumina assembly. TCRdb reprocessing: public reads trimmed at Q25 with fastp, clones called with MiXCR, in-frame beta chains kept. Each entry merges the rows of one CDR3 protein and shows their most common DNA and genes. V and J calls and clone size were set by TCRdb, not the authors. The sample yields roughly 4,000 distinct CDR3 sequences; over 30% were counted once. Roughly 2.9% of the sample lies in the top ten.

V is cut by 3 bases and J by 3 bases, and the space between the germline ends is 4 bases. Taken from cysteine to phenylalanine, the CDR3 has 11 residues. Only the CDR3 DNA is retained, 33 bases long and in frame from the first base. Reading the germline V gene (reference sequence) gives CDR1 DFQATT and CDR2 SNEGSKA. For this clonotype: Its specific antigen is unknown. The input lacks base qualities; no much larger clone sits a single base away.

All donors in the pool were aged roughly 18 to 45 years, and the pool included more than 300 males and 150 to 200 females. Peripheral leukocyte polyA+ RNA was isolated from 150 to 200 liters of pooled peripheral blood. For starting material, the researchers used a commercial mRNA preparation made from normal human peripheral blood leukocytes pooled across roughly 550 individuals. The receptor chain draws on TRBV20-1 and TRBJ2-3, with the D gene call left open. The origin of this receptor is a pool of human donors in good health; the sample was commercial RNA pooled from many donors. Input material: commercial RNA from peripheral blood pooled from many donors. The nucleotide sequence reads as follows: TGCAGTGCTAGTCGGACAGATACGCAGTATTTT. Translation gives CSASRTDTQYF.